The 18 T cell receptor beta chains below were found in one sample sequenced in a study of blood T cell repertoires in COVID-19 (dated by TCRdb to 2019 to 2021). The protocol used for the library was the immunoSEQ multiplex PCR assay. TCRdb mirrors the immuneACCESS table, restricted to in-frame sequences. Some clones are absent from its copies; in checked studies, under half trace to an unresolved V gene, and the reason for the others is unknown. The sample table shows roughly 150,000 clones, and approximately 85% are seen once. The ten largest clones represent 4% to 5% of the sample. Sequenced: peripheral blood. These receptors all stem from a woman aged 80 or over with acute or convalescent COVID-19.

The J gene is TRBJ2-2, the V gene TRBV10-3, with 8 bases lining up with TRBD2. Germline V gene data show CDR1 as ENHRY and CDR2 as SYGVKD. V gave up 8 bases and J gave up 4 bases; unmatched junction bases: 15. The CDR3 length is 17 residues. Written as DNA, the CDR3 is TGTGCCATCCTAGCCGACCCTTTAGCGGGACCCACCGGGGAGCTGTTTTTT. Translating it yields CAILADPLAGPTGELFF.

V gene TRBV5-6 combines with J gene TRBJ1-2; D call uncertain. CDR1 is SGHDT and CDR2 is YYEEEE in the germline V gene. The CDR3 length is 15 residues. The V gene lost 1 base and the J gene lost 2 bases, with 12 bases spanning the gap. The CDR3 DNA reads as TGTGCCAGCAGCTTGCTACGGGAGGGCAACTATGGCTACACCTTC. Amino acids: CASSLLREGNYGYTF.

The rearrangement uses TRBV15 and TRBJ1-5, with 9 bases lining up with TRBD1. Germline V CDR1 and CDR2: LNHNV, YYDKDF (reference sequence). The CDR3 consists of 13 residues. The V and J ends lost 9 bases and 4 bases, in that order; junction bases with no gene match: 4. The CDR3 bases are TGTGCCACTGGACAGGGGCTTAATCAGCCCCAGCATTTT. Its translation is CATGQGLNQPQHF.

The V gene is TRBV29-1, the J gene TRBJ1-2, with 10 bases lining up with TRBD1. V lost 5 bases, J lost 0 bases, and 6 bases stayed unmatched. Per germline, CDR1 SQVTM and CDR2 ANQGSEA. This CDR3 has 15 residues. CDR3 coding DNA: TGCAGCGTTTCCGGTGGGACAGGGGCTAACTATGGCTACACCTTC. Translation gives CSVSGGTGANYGYTF.

This clone was seen a few times. The rearrangement uses TRBV5-1 and TRBJ1-2, with 7 positions matching TRBD1. Germline CDR1 and CDR2: SGHRS and YFSETQ. The V gene end was trimmed by 0 bases and the J gene end by 7 bases; junction bases not matched to a gene: 18. CDR3 length: 18 residues. The CDR3 here is CASSLGAGGPEDTCGYTF. The CDR3 DNA reads as TGCGCCAGCAGCTTGGGGGCAGGGGGACCGGAAGATACTTGTGGCTACACCTTC.

CDR3 DNA: TGTGCCACCTCCGGGGATTACTACGAGCAGTACTTC. It yields the protein CATSGDYYEQYF. This chain uses TRBV10-3 with TRBJ2-7; tentatively, D is TRBD2 (5 bases). The germline V gene encodes CDR1 ENHRY and CDR2 SYGVKD. Deletions cut 10 bases from V and 3 bases from J, with 13 bases between. This CDR3 spans 12 amino acids.

The chain carries TRBV11-2 and TRBJ1-2; TRBD1 matches 8 bases. The V segment lost 5 bases and the J segment 4 bases; nucleotides outside the gene matches: 0. This CDR3 is 12 amino acids long. Per germline, CDR1 SGHAT and CDR2 FQNNGV. The CDR3 DNA sequence: TGTGCCAGCAGCGGGACAGGCTATGGCTACACCTTC. This codes for CASSGTGYGYTF.

In this sample, this clone turned up once. The gene calls are TRBV20-1 and TRBJ2-7; 14 bases line up with TRBD2. J lost 6 bases, V lost 3 bases, and 4 bases had no gene match. Per germline, CDR1 DFQATT and CDR2 SNEGSKA (reference sequence). The CDR3 length is 14 residues. As DNA, the CDR3 is TGCAGTGCTAGTAAAGGACTAGCGGGAGGCGAGCAGTACTTC. It specifies CSASKGLAGGEQYF.

This sequence joins TRBV30 and TRBJ1-2; tentative D call: TRBD1 (6 bases). Between the trimmed V and J ends, which lost 1 base and 0 bases, there was a span of 18 bases. CDR1 and CDR2 from the germline V gene are GTSNPN and SVGIG (reference sequence). The CDR3 extends over 17 amino acids. This CDR3 reads CAWSGTGKPRTNYGYTF. CDR3 in DNA: TGTGCCTGGAGTGGAACAGGGAAACCCCGAACTAACTATGGCTACACCTTC.

The rearrangement uses TRBV10-3 and TRBJ1-4, with 8 bases matching TRBD1. Germline V CDR1 and CDR2: ENHRY, SYGVKD. CDR3 length: 14 residues. V lost 6 bases to trimming and J lost 3 bases; unmatched junction nucleotides: 3. The CDR3 sequence: CAISGQGPNEKLFF. The CDR3 coding sequence is TGTGCCATCAGCGGACAGGGCCCTAATGAAAAACTGTTTTTT.

This rearrangement joins TRBV9 to TRBJ2-5; tentatively, D is TRBD1 (6 bases). This CDR3 comprises 15 residues. V gave up 0 bases and J gave up 3 bases, with 12 bases separating them. The germline V gene encodes CDR1 SGDLS and CDR2 YYNGEE. CDR3 region: CASSVVMAGEETQYF. In DNA, the CDR3 is TGTGCCAGCAGCGTAGTCATGGCAGGGGAAGAGACCCAGTACTTC.

The genes are TRBV9 and TRBJ2-5, with 7 bases aligning to TRBD1. The length of the CDR3 is 19 residues. The V segment lost 0 bases and the J segment 2 bases; nucleotides outside the gene matches: 16. Germline loops: CDR1 SGDLS, CDR2 YYNGEE. In nucleotides, the CDR3 is TGTGCCAGCAGCGTAGGAGCGGCTACAGGGGTGGTGTGGCAAGAGACCCAGTACTTC. Residues: CASSVGAATGVVWQETQYF. The full variable domain, in which reference TRBV9 and TRBJ2-5 provide the parts outside the CDR3, is DSGVTQTPKHLITATGQRVTLRCSPRSGDLSVYWYQQSLDQGLQFLIQYYNGEERAKGNILERFSAQQFPDLHSELNLSSLELGDSALYFCASSVGAATGVVWQETQYFGPGTRLLVL.

Only one count was recorded for this clone. V and J are TRBV30 and TRBJ2-7; D possibly corresponds to TRBD2 (5 bases). Trimming cost V 4 bases and J 7 bases, with 11 bases left between them. Looked up from germline, CDR1 is GTSNPN and CDR2 is SVGIG (reference sequence). The CDR3 spans 11 residues. In nucleotides, the CDR3 is TGTGCCTGGAACCGGGGATCAGAGCAGTACTTC. This translates into CAWNRGSEQYF.

The rearrangement links TRBV6-6 to TRBJ2-1, with 7 bases aligning to TRBD1. CDR1 is MNHNY, CDR2 SVGAGI, per germline (reference sequence). This CDR3 comprises 14 residues. J lost 7 bases, V lost 3 bases, and 6 bases had no gene match. The CDR3 reads CASSYHRGGNEQFF. The CDR3, as DNA: TGTGCCAGCAGTTATCACAGGGGTGGGAATGAGCAGTTCTTC.

The V gene is TRBV5-1, the J gene TRBJ2-2, with D maybe TRBD2 (6 bases). V was shortened by 5 bases and J by 2 bases, with 22 bases between the two germline ends. The CDR3 sequence is 18 residues long. CDR1 SGHRS and CDR2 YFSETQ come from the germline V gene. The CDR3 here is CASSLLSVGGLNTGELFF. The DNA for the CDR3 is TGCGCCAGCAGTCTTCTCTCCGTCGGGGGACTTAACACCGGGGAGCTGTTTTTT.

The chain couples TRBV7-3 to TRBJ2-5, with a tentative D call TRBD2 (6 bases). This CDR3 contains 16 residues. V gave up 3 bases and J gave up 4 bases, with 18 bases separating them. In germline, CDR1 is SGHTA, CDR2 FQGTGA. CDR3 amino acids: CASSLHYSGAGETQYF. The CDR3 DNA reads as TGTGCCAGCAGCTTGCACTATAGCGGTGCGGGAGAGACCCAGTACTTC.

The rearrangement joins TRBV19 to TRBJ2-3; the match to TRBD2 covers 12 bases. The CDR3 contains 16 residues. Germline-derived CDR1 and CDR2 are LNHDA and SQIVND (reference sequence). V lost 0 bases and J lost 4; bases outside the gene matches: 2. The CDR3, as DNA: TGTGCCAGTAGTATAGATCGACTAGCGGGAGCAGATACGCAGTATTTT. Translating it yields CASSIDRLAGADTQYF.

The chain uses TRBV2 and TRBJ2-2; 8 nucleotides agree with TRBD2. The CDR3 contains 20 residues. V shed 4 bases and J 6 bases; nucleotides not matched to a gene: 22. CDR1 SNHLY and CDR2 FYNNEI come from the germline V gene. CDR3 protein: CASSVVGERETRGIAGELFF. In DNA, the CDR3 is TGTGCCAGCAGTGTAGTTGGGGAGCGGGAGACCCGTGGGATAGCCGGGGAGCTGTTTTTT.